This entry lists 15 T cell receptor beta chains sequenced from one sample in a study of T cell repertoires in cytomegalovirus infection (dated by TCRdb to between 2017 and 2020). TCRdb shows the sequencer as Illumina HiSeq 1500. In TCRdb, the public reads were trimmed at Q25 with fastp and aligned with MiXCR, with productive beta chains retained. CDR3 protein sequences are deduplicated, and each keeps its most common genes and DNA. The table for this sample lists 700,000 to 850,000 distinct CDR3 sequences; 30% to 35% of them were counted only once. The ten top clones hold 9.5% to 15% of the sample. The intended sense of this specimen's treatment or condition label: in vitro stimulation with specific CMV peptide epitopes to enrich CMV-specific T cells. For these receptors, no antigen is known. The sample was cultured CD8+ T cells from PBMCs, taken from culture after CMV antigen stimulation. The source is a human donor in good health (CMV status not recorded). Some clones in this sample may be carry-over from other donors' samples.

This chain links TRBV5-1 with TRBJ2-3; 12 positions agree with TRBD2. V lost 4 bases to trimming and J lost 6 bases; unmatched junction nucleotides: 9. CDR1 and CDR2 (germline): SGHRS, YFSETQ. The length of the CDR3 is 16 residues. CDR3 residues: CASSPRLAGAADTQYF. CDR3 nucleotides: TGCGCCAGCAGCCCTCGACTAGCGGGGGCCGCCGATACGCAGTATTTT.

Remarks on this clonotype: Since a much larger clone is just one base distant, this may be a read error. The chain is built from TRBV2 and TRBJ1-5; perhaps TRBD1 as D (5 bases). CDR3 length equals 13 residues. Germline CDR1 and CDR2: SNHLY and FYNNEI. The DNA of the CDR3 is TGTGCTACCAGAGGGCAGGGTAATCAGCCCCAGCAATTT. Amino acids: CATRGQGNQPQQF.

This clonotype was counted a single time. V usage is TRBV19 and J usage is TRBJ2-7, with D perhaps TRBD2 (6 bases). Trimming took 6 bases from V and 5 from J, leaving 17 bases between them. The length of the CDR3 is 14 residues. Germline V gene data show CDR1 as LNHDA and CDR2 as SQIVND (reference sequence). Here the CDR3 DNA reads TGTGCCAGTAGCACCGACAGTCGCGGGGACGAGCAGTACTTC. It yields the protein CASSTDSRGDEQYF.

A note on this clonotype: Compared with germline, one end of the junction differs, possibly owing to a read error. V is TRBV4-1 and J is TRBJ2-4, with 10 positions matching TRBD1. The CDR3 sequence is 17 residues long. The germline V gene encodes CDR1 MGHRA and CDR2 YSYEKL. The CDR3 nucleotides read TGCGCCAGCAGCCCTTTAGGACAGGGGGAAGCCAAAACCATTCAGTACTTC. Translating it yields CASSPLGQGEAKTIQYF.

This chain joins TRBV20-1 and TRBJ2-3; D possibly uses TRBD1 or TRBD2 (5 bases each). The CDR3 length is 16 residues. The V and J ends lost 3 bases and 0 bases respectively, with 16 bases between them. The germline CDR1 and CDR2 sequences are DFQATT and SNEGSKA (reference sequence). CDR3 in amino acids: CSARPARGPSTDTQYF. In DNA form, the CDR3 reads TGCAGTGCTAGGCCCGCCCGGGGCCCTAGCACAGATACGCAGTATTTT.

The J gene is TRBJ2-6, the V gene TRBV5-1; D perhaps matches TRBD2 (6 bases). Germline CDR1 reads SGHRS; CDR2 reads YFSETQ. V was clipped by 0 bases and J by 0 bases, with 10 bases between them. CDR3 length: 17 residues. Here the CDR3 DNA reads TGCGCCAGCAGCTTGGGTCGGAGGGCCTCTGGGGCCAACGTCCTGACTTTC. Protein product: CASSLGRRASGANVLTF.

The chain recombines TRBV4-2 with TRBJ2-6, with 12 bases that match TRBD1. Germline V lookup: CDR1 LGHNA, CDR2 YNFKEQ. This CDR3 is built from 18 residues. Trimming cost V 2 bases and J 4 bases; bases outside gene matches: 6. The CDR3 sequence: CASSQLGQGAEGANVLTF. The CDR3 coding sequence is TGTGCCAGCAGCCAACTGGGACAGGGGGCGGAAGGGGCCAACGTCCTGACTTTC.

As regards this clonotype: A junction end diverges from the germline sequence, so it may reflect a read error. The gene calls are TRBV7-7 and TRBJ2-5; 11 bases fit TRBD2. From germline, CDR1 is SSHAT and CDR2 FNYEAQ (reference sequence). The CDR3 has 16 amino acids. The CDR3 DNA reads TGTGCTAGCAGCTTCCGACTAGCGGGGAGCCAAGAGACCCAGTACTTC. Translated: CASSFRLAGSQETQYF.

This chain joins TRBV12-3 or TRBV12-4 and TRBJ2-1; TRBD1 matches 7 bases. The CDR3 contains 15 residues. With 4 bases clipped from V and 9 bases from J, the junction kept 12 bases outside the gene matches. This CDR3 is CASSWTGPSPGEQFF. The DNA of the CDR3 is TGTGCCAGCAGTTGGACAGGACCTTCCCCCGGTGAGCAGTTCTTC.

The rearrangement joins TRBV7-6 to TRBJ2-1; TRBD2 matches 7 bases. Germline lookup yields CDR1 SGHVS and CDR2 FNYEAQ. The CDR3 runs to 15 residues. V shed 6 bases and J 6 bases; nucleotides not matched to a gene: 11. The CDR3 spells CASRGGGPPGNEQFF. The DNA of the CDR3 is TGTGCCAGCAGGGGGGGGGGACCACCGGGCAATGAGCAGTTCTTC.

The DNA for the CDR3 is TGCAGTGCTAGAGATCTAGGCACCAGGTACACTGAAGCTTTCTTT. Residues: CSARDLGTRYTEAFF. The rearrangement links TRBV20-1 to TRBJ1-1; D is unclear. CDR1 DFQATT and CDR2 SNEGSKA come from the germline V gene (reference sequence). The CDR3 length is 15 residues. V was shortened by 0 bases and J by 3 bases, with 14 bases between the two germline ends.

The V call is TRBV12-3 or TRBV12-4, the J call TRBJ1-5; D unresolved. CDR3 size: 17 residues. Deletions cut 3 bases from V and 0 bases from J, with 15 bases between. The chain's CDR3 is CASSLREGLYSNQPQHF. For the CDR3, the DNA is TGTGCCAGCAGTTTGAGGGAAGGGCTCTATAGCAATCAGCCCCAGCATTTT.

The chain has TRBV12-3 or TRBV12-4 and TRBJ1-2; D is ambiguous. The V and J ends lost 3 bases and 6 bases respectively, with 11 bases between them. The CDR3 runs to 13 residues. Here the CDR3 DNA reads TGTGCCAGCAGTTTCCGAGGCGGTCATGGCTACACCTTC. Translating gives CASSFRGGHGYTF.

The J gene is TRBJ2-5, the V gene TRBV20-1, with no clear D. In germline, CDR1 is DFQATT, CDR2 SNEGSKA (reference sequence). V was cut by 6 bases and J by 5 bases, with 19 bases left in between. The CDR3 is 14 residues long. CDR3 protein: CSAAYGFEWETQYF. Written as DNA, the CDR3 is TGCAGTGCGGCCTACGGTTTTGAGTGGGAGACCCAGTACTTC.

The chain couples TRBV9 to TRBJ1-4; D not resolved. The germline V gene encodes CDR1 SGDLS and CDR2 YYNGEE. Trimming removed 0 bases from V and 4 bases from J, with 7 bases in between. This CDR3 contains 14 residues. CDR3 DNA sequence: TGTGCCAGCAGCGTAGAACAGAGTAATGAAAAACTGTTTTTT. It translates to CASSVEQSNEKLFF.